This TCR beta chain appears in the sequencing data of a study of cytomegalovirus exposure and HLA in healthy donors. Regarding the study as a whole: High specificity and sensitivity for cytomegalovirus status were reported for the classifier. According to the study, 160 or so TCR beta chains were cytomegalovirus-associated. Some public TCRs appeared in many individuals, while most sequences were rare.

The CDR3 contains 15 residues. Germline assignment: CDR1 KGHSY and CDR2 FQNENV. V lost 1 base and J 11 bases, leaving 17 bases between the germline ends. The method was immunoSEQ multiplex PCR; TCRdb's version includes in-frame clones alone and lacks a portion of them. The data contain some 320,000 clones, 87% of them singletons. Regarding this clone: What it binds is not known.

The rearrangement links TRBV16 to TRBJ2-2, with D possibly being TRBD2 (6 bases). The source material was PBMCs. The sequence derives from a woman in her thirties in good health and CMV-seropositive. The CDR3, as DNA: TGTGCCAGCAGCCAATTGTCCGGGGGAACTACAGAGCTGTTTTTT. Protein sequence: CASSQLSGGTTELFF.